Listed below are T cell receptor beta chains from one sample, sequenced in a study of PD-L1 blockade in urothelial cancer. Data came from immunoSEQ multiplex PCR; TCRdb stores just in-frame clones and leaves some out. The sample comprises roughly 76,000 clones, more than 85% of which are singletons, and around 0.87% rests with the top ten. The sequencing here drew on PBMCs, taken around atezolizumab (anti-PD-L1) treatment. The receptors were gathered from a woman of 80 years or more with urothelial cancer. The CDR3 runs from the conserved cysteine through the conserved F or W. Fields, in order: V gene, J gene, clone size, D gene, CDR3 protein, CDR3 DNA. The D gene is left open where the match is weak. Size values are once, few and many counts, or a class for expanded clones, and some rows have none.

TRBV6-6	TRBJ1-1	NA	NA	CASSYREGTEAFF	TGTGCCAGCAGTTACAGGGAGGGCACTGAAGCTTTCTTT
TRBV19	TRBJ2-1	NA	NA	CASSIDRGRDEQFF	TGTGCCAGTAGTATAGATCGAGGCCGGGATGAGCAGTTCTTC
TRBV2	TRBJ2-7	NA	TRBD1	CASSERTGNYEQYF	TGTGCCAGCAGTGAAAGGACAGGGAACTACGAGCAGTACTTC
TRBV28	TRBJ2-7	NA	NA	CASSLYNEQYF	TGTGCCAGCAGTTTATACAACGAGCAGTACTTC
TRBV28	TRBJ1-2	NA	NA	CASSPPLRHSYGYTF	TGTGCCAGCAGTCCCCCCCTGAGACATTCCTATGGCTACACCTTC
TRBV2	TRBJ1-2	NA	NA	CASSESGTPSYGYTF	TGTGCCAGCAGTGAATCAGGGACACCCTCATATGGCTACACCTTC
TRBV18	TRBJ1-1	NA	NA	CASSQGTGFYDTEAFF	TGTGCCAGCTCACAGGGAACAGGGTTCTATGACACTGAAGCTTTCTTT
TRBV7-2	TRBJ2-2	NA	NA	CASSLDNRANTGELFF	TGTGCCAGCAGCTTAGATAACAGGGCTAACACCGGGGAGCTGTTTTTT
TRBV28	TRBJ1-2	NA	TRBD1	CASSPDRGPGNYGYTF	TGTGCCAGCAGTCCTGACAGGGGCCCCGGAAACTATGGCTACACCTTC
TRBV27	TRBJ1-5	NA	NA	CASSPLAGGNQPQHF	TGTGCCAGCAGTCCCCTTGCGGGGGGCAATCAGCCCCAGCATTTT
TRBV5-1	TRBJ2-5	NA	TRBD1	CASSLQGVVQETQYF	TGCGCCAGCAGCTTACAGGGGGTCGTACAAGAGACCCAGTACTTC
TRBV28	TRBJ2-1	NA	NA	CASSPRLGRPSYNEQFF	TGTGCCAGCAGTCCCCGTCTGGGGCGACCTTCCTACAATGAGCAGTTCTTC
TRBV4-1	TRBJ2-7	NA	TRBD2	CASSQGTSGSVYEQYF	TGCGCCAGCAGCCAGGGGACTAGCGGGAGTGTTTACGAGCAGTACTTC
TRBV5-1	TRBJ2-1	NA	NA	CASSLSANEQFF	TGCGCCAGCAGCTTGAGTGCGAATGAGCAGTTCTTC
TRBV9	TRBJ1-2	NA	NA	CASSVEPSTNYGYTF	TGTGCCAGCAGCGTAGAGCCGAGCACTAACTATGGCTACACCTTC
TRBV2	TRBJ1-2	few	TRBD1	CASSEQGANGYTF	TGTGCCAGCAGCGAACAGGGGGCGAATGGCTACACCTTC
TRBV2	TRBJ2-1	NA	TRBD2	CASGTSLKDEQFF	TGTGCCAGCGGGACTAGCCTAAAGGATGAGCAGTTCTTC
TRBV27	TRBJ2-7	NA	TRBD2	CASSLSPSGRAYEQYF	TGTGCCAGCAGTTTATCGCCTAGCGGGAGGGCCTACGAGCAGTACTTC
TRBV6-5	TRBJ2-7	NA	NA	CASSYSRGGKFEQYF	TGTGCCAGCAGTTACTCGAGGGGCGGGAAATTCGAGCAGTACTTC
TRBV28	TRBJ2-5	NA	NA	CASKQSTWQETQYF	TGTGCCAGCAAACAATCAACCTGGCAAGAGACCCAGTACTTC
TRBV5-1	TRBJ2-1	NA	TRBD1	CASSFWTGQGYNEQFF	TGCGCCAGCAGCTTTTGGACGGGACAGGGTTACAATGAGCAGTTCTTC
TRBV6-6	TRBJ1-1	NA	NA	CASSYPAGGRNTEAFF	TGTGCCAGCAGTTACCCAGCCGGGGGAAGGAACACTGAAGCTTTCTTT
TRBV30	TRBJ1-6	once	NA	CAWSVRQGTRSPLHF	TGTGCCTGGAGTGTAAGGCAGGGGACTAGGTCACCCCTCCACTTT
TRBV19	TRBJ1-1	few	NA	CASSINRQVDTEAFF	TGTGCCAGTAGTATAAATCGACAGGTCGACACTGAAGCTTTCTTT
TRBV28	TRBJ1-3	NA	NA	CASSLGLTWTSSGNTIYF	TGTGCCAGCAGTTTGGGGCTCACATGGACTAGCTCTGGAAACACCATATATTTT
TRBV19	TRBJ2-4	NA	TRBD2	CASSLTSGRARGNIQYF	TGTGCCAGTAGTCTAACTAGCGGGAGGGCCCGCGGAAACATTCAGTACTTC
TRBV5-1	TRBJ1-1	NA	NA	CASSEGGIPSPEAFF	TGCGCCAGCTCCGAAGGAGGAATTCCCTCCCCTGAAGCTTTCTTT
TRBV7-9	TRBJ2-1	NA	NA	CASSLASENEQFF	TGTGCCAGCAGCTTAGCTTCGGAGAATGAGCAGTTCTTC
TRBV7-8	TRBJ2-2	NA	NA	CASRFPSPGELFF	TGTGCCAGCAGGTTCCCCTCCCCCGGGGAGCTGTTTTTT
TRBV5-1	TRBJ2-3	NA	TRBD2	CATAEVAGVTDTQYF	TGCGCCACCGCCGAGGTAGCGGGAGTTACAGATACGCAGTATTTT
TRBV6-6	TRBJ1-5	NA	TRBD1	CASTPGQLNQPQHF	TGTGCCAGCACCCCGGGACAGCTCAATCAGCCCCAGCATTTT
TRBV9	TRBJ1-2	NA	NA	CASSVAHRFGYTF	TGTGCCAGCAGCGTAGCTCACAGGTTCGGCTACACCTTC
TRBV5-1	TRBJ2-3	NA	TRBD2	CASSRGTSVSRTDTQYF	TGCGCCAGCAGCAGGGGGACTAGCGTTTCCCGCACAGATACGCAGTATTTT
TRBV29-1	TRBJ2-7	NA	TRBD1	CSVGSGGAEQYF	TGCAGCGTTGGCTCAGGGGGTGCCGAGCAGTACTTC
TRBV29-1	TRBJ1-1	NA	NA	CSVEWRGGTEAFF	TGCAGCGTTGAATGGAGGGGGGGTACTGAAGCTTTCTTT
TRBV28	TRBJ2-7	NA	TRBD1	CASISRDRGEQYF	TGTGCCAGCATATCCCGGGACAGGGGCGAGCAGTACTTC
TRBV30	TRBJ1-3	NA	NA	CAWSVGGDTIYF	TGTGCCTGGAGTGTCGGCGGAGACACCATATATTTT
TRBV10-2	TRBJ1-5	NA	NA	CASSEGLTSNQPQHF	TGCGCCAGCAGTGAGGGACTGACTAGCAATCAGCCCCAGCATTTT
TRBV27	TRBJ2-3	once	TRBD2	CASKWTSGRFTDTQYF	TGTGCCAGCAAGTGGACTAGCGGGAGATTCACAGATACGCAGTATTTT
TRBV19	TRBJ2-1	NA	NA	CASSPPGQRSRFF	TGTGCCAGTTCCCCTCCGGGACAAAGAAGTCGGTTCTTC
TRBV19	TRBJ1-5	NA	TRBD1	CASSGTGLGQPQHF	TGTGCCAGTTCTGGGACAGGGTTAGGACAGCCCCAGCATTTT